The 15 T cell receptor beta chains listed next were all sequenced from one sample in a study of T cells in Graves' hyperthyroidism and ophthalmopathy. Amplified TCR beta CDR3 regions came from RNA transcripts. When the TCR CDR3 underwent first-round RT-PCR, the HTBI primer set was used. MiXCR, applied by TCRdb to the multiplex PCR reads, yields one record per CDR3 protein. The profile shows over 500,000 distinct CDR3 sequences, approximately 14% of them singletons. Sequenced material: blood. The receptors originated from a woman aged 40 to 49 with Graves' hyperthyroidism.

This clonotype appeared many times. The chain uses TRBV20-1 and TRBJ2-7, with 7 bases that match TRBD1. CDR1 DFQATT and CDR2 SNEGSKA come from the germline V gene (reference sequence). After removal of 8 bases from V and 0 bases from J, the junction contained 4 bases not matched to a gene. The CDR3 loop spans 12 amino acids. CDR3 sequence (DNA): TGCAGTCCACGGGACAGCTCCTACGAGCAGTACTTC. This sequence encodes CSPRDSSYEQYF.

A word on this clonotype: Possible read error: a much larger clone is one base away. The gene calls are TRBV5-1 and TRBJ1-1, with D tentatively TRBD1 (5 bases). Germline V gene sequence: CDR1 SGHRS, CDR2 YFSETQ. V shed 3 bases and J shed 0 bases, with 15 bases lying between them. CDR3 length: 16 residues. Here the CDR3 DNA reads TGCGCCAGCAGCTCAAGGTGGGACGGGGTGAACACTGAAGCTTTCTTT. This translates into CASSSRWDGVNTEAFF. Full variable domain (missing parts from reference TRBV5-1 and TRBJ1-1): KAGVTQTPRYLIKTRGQQVTLSCSPISGHRSVSWYQQTPGQGLQFLFEYFSETQRNKGNFPGRFSGRQFSNSRSEMNVSTLELGDSALYLCASSSRWDGVNTEAFFGQGTRLTVV.

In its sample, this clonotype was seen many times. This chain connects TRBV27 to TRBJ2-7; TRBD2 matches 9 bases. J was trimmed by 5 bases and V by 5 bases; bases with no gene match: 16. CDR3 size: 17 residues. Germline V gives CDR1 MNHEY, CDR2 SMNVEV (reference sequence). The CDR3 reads CASSPLGGLAGWNEQYF. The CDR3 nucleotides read TGTGCCAGCAGTCCCCTAGGGGGACTAGCAGGATGGAACGAGCAGTACTTC.

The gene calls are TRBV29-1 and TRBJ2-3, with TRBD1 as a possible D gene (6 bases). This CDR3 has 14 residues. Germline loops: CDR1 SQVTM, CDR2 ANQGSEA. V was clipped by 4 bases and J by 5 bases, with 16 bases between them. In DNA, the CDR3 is TGCAGCGTTGCCACAGGGACGGCGGGAGATACGCAGTATTTT. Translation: CSVATGTAGDTQYF.

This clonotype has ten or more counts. CDR3 coding DNA: TGTGCCAGCAGTAAAACAGGGGGAGGTCCCTACAATGAGCAGTTCTTC. Amino acid sequence: CASSKTGGGPYNEQFF. The chain links TRBV7-9 to TRBJ2-1; TRBD1 matches at 8 bases. CDR3 length: 16 amino acids. Germline trimming cut 6 bases from V and 2 bases from J; bases unmatched to any gene: 9. Germline V gives CDR1 SEHNR, CDR2 FQNEAQ (reference sequence).

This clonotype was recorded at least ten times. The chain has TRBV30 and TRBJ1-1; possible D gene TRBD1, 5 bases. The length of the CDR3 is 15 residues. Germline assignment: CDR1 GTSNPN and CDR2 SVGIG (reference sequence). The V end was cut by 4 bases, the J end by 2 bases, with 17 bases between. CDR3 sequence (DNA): TGTGCCTGGACTAGCGGGGGGATGCTAAACACTGAAGCTTTCTTT. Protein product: CAWTSGGMLNTEAFF.

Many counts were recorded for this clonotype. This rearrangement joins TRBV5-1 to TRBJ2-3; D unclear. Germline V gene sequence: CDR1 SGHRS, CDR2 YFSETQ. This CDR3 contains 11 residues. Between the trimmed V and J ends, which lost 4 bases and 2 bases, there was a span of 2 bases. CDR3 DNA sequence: TGCGCCAGCAGCGACACAGATACGCAGTATTTT. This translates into CASSDTDTQYF.

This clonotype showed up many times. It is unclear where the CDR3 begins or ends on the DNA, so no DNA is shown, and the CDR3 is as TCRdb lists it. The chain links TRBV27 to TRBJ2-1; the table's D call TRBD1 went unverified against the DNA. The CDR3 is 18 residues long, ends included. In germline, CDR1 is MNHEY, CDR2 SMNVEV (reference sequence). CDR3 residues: CASSSSVLGTPAYNEQFF.

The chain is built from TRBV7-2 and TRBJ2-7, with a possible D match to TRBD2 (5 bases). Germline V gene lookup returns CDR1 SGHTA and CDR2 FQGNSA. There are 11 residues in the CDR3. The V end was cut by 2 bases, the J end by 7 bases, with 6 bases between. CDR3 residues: CASSLQREQYF. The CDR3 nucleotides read TGTGCCAGCAGCTTACAGCGGGAGCAGTACTTC.

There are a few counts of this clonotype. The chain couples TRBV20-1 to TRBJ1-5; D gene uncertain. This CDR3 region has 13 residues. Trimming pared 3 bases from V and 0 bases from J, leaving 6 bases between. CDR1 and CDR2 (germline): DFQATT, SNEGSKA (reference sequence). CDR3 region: CSASGASNQPQHF. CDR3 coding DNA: TGCAGTGCTAGTGGAGCTAGCAATCAGCCCCAGCATTTT.

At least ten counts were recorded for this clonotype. The CDR3 DNA follows: TGCAGTGCTTACATAGCGGGACCTGGTAAGAATGAGCAGTTCTTC. Its protein product is CSAYIAGPGKNEQFF. This chain links TRBV20-1 with TRBJ2-1; TRBD2 agrees at 8 bases. Germline trimming cut 5 bases from V and 7 bases from J; bases unmatched to any gene: 13. This CDR3 has 15 residues. The germline CDR1 and CDR2 sequences are DFQATT and SNEGSKA (reference sequence).

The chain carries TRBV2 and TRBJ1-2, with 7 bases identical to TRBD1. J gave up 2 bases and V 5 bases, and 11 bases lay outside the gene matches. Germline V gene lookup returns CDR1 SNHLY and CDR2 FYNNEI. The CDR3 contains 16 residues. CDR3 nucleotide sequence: TGTGCCAGCAGTTACAGGGGAACCGCCCAGAACTATGGCTACACCTTC. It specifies CASSYRGTAQNYGYTF.

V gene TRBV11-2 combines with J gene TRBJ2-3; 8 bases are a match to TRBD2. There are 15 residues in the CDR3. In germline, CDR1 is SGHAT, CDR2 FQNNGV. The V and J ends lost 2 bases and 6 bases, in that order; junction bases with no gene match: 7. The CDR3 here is CASSLTTSAMDTQYF. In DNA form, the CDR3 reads TGTGCCAGCAGCTTAACGACTAGCGCCATGGATACGCAGTATTTT. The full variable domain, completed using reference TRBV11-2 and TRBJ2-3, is EAGVAQSPRYKIIEKRQSVAFWCNPISGHATLYWYQQILGQGPKLLIQFQNNGVVDDSQLPKDRFSAERLKGVDSTLKIQPAKLEDSAVYLCASSLTTSAMDTQYFGPGTRLTVL.

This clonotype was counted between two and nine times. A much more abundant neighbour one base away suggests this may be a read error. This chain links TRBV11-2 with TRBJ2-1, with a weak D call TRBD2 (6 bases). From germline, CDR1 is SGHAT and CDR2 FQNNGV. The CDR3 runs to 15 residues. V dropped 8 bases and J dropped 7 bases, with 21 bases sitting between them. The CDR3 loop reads CASGANPGSGNEQFF. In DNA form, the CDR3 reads TGTGCCAGCGGCGCCAATCCCGGGAGCGGGAATGAGCAGTTCTTC.

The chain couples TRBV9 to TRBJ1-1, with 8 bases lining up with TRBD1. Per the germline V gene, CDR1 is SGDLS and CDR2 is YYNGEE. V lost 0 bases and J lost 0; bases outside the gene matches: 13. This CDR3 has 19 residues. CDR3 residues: CASSVDPQGAGGMNTEAFF. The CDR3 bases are TGTGCCAGCAGCGTAGACCCGCAGGGGGCAGGGGGTATGAACACTGAAGCTTTCTTT.